The 19 T cell receptor beta chains below all came from one sample that was sequenced in a study of identical twins (dated by TCRdb to about 2016). Library preparation used 5' RACE. The run used an Illumina HiSeq 2000. The raw public data were reprocessed by TCRdb itself: fastp quality trimming at Q25, MiXCR clonotype calling, in-frame beta chains only. Rows merge per CDR3 protein into single entries with the most common DNA and genes. In all, the sample holds 500,000 to 550,000 distinct CDR3 sequences, and about 22% of those were seen once. More than 0.4% of the sample rests with the top ten. A further study also used this sample, focusing on yellow fever vaccine responses in identical twins.

The sequencing input was CD4+ T cells sorted from blood. These receptors came from a woman under 30 in good health.

The V call is TRBV4-1, the J call TRBJ2-2; the D call may be TRBD1 or TRBD2 (6 bases each). This CDR3 has 13 amino acids. Germline V gene sequence: CDR1 MGHRA, CDR2 YSYEKL. V lost 2 bases to trimming and J lost 7 bases, with 8 bases between them. In DNA form, the CDR3 reads TGCGCCAGCAGCCAAAGGGGGGACGGGGAGCTGTTTTTT. Translated, it gives CASSQRGDGELFF.

Many counts were recorded for this clonotype. V is TRBV12-3 or TRBV12-4 and J is TRBJ1-2; D is uncertain. With 4 bases removed from V and 4 bases from J, the gap between germline ends came to 7 bases. The CDR3 covers 12 residues. This CDR3 is CASSYRPYGYTF. The DNA of the CDR3 is TGTGCCAGCAGTTACCGGCCCTATGGCTACACCTTC.

Only a few counts were recorded for this clonotype. V is TRBV7-8 and J is TRBJ2-1, with D perhaps given as TRBD1 or TRBD2 (5 bases each). This CDR3 is 13 amino acids long. V lost 6 bases to trimming and J lost 10 bases, with 16 bases between them. Germline V gives CDR1 SGHVS, CDR2 FQNEAQ. For the CDR3, the DNA is TGTGCCAGCAGGGGACCGACCGTCGGGGAGCAGTTCTTC. Amino acid sequence: CASRGPTVGEQFF.

V and J are TRBV12-3 or TRBV12-4 and TRBJ2-1; D is possibly TRBD1 (6 bases). V shed 7 bases and J shed 1 base, with 17 bases lying between them. There are 16 residues in the CDR3. The CDR3 DNA sequence: TGTGCCAGCACCAACAAGGGGCAGGGGTCCTACAATGAGCAGTTCTTC. It encodes CASTNKGQGSYNEQFF.

With regard to this clonotype: One end of the junction does not line up with germline, which may come from a read error. The chain carries TRBV12-3 or TRBV12-4 and TRBJ1-2; 7 bases fit TRBD1. The CDR3 is made up of 14 amino acids. In DNA form, the CDR3 reads TGTGCCAGCGGTTTAGACAGGGATCTGCATGGCTACACCTTC. It specifies CASGLDRDLHGYTF.

This clonotype was seen just once. The CDR3 sequence: CASSVGTSGGRQETQYF. CDR3 nucleotide sequence: TGCGCCAGCAGCGTCGGGACTAGCGGGGGGAGGCAAGAGACCCAGTACTTC. The chain employs TRBV5-1 and TRBJ2-5; 15 nucleotides line up with TRBD2. Germline V CDR1 and CDR2: SGHRS, YFSETQ. With V trimmed by 4 bases and J by 2 bases, 6 bases remained unmatched. The CDR3 has 17 amino acids.

The chain links TRBV20-1 to TRBJ2-5, with 9 bases aligning to TRBD2. J gave up 6 bases and V 5 bases, and 7 bases lay outside the gene matches. The CDR3 has 13 amino acids. Germline CDR1 and CDR2: DFQATT and SNEGSKA (reference sequence). In DNA, the CDR3 is TGCAGTGCTCTAAGGACTAGCGTAAAGACCCAGTACTTC. It translates to CSALRTSVKTQYF.

This clonotype was picked up a small number of times. The genes are TRBV20-1 and TRBJ1-1; D remains unclear. Trimming removed 1 base from V and 0 bases from J, with 6 bases in between. The CDR3 is 13 residues long. Germline lookup yields CDR1 DFQATT and CDR2 SNEGSKA (reference sequence). DNA of the CDR3: TGCAGTGCTAGAGCCCTGTTGAACACTGAAGCTTTCTTT. Translating gives CSARALLNTEAFF.

Worth noting for this clonotype: The junction shows a germline mismatch at one end, possibly a read error. This rearrangement joins TRBV3-1 to TRBJ2-2; D tentatively fits TRBD1 or TRBD2 (5 bases each). CDR1 LGHDT and CDR2 YNNKEL come from the germline V gene (reference sequence). The CDR3 extends over 15 amino acids. The CDR3 DNA follows: TGTGCCAGCAGCCCCGCAGGGTCGGATGCCGGGGACCTGTTTTTT. Translating gives CASSPAGSDAGDLFF.

The chain has TRBV5-1 and TRBJ2-3; 7 bases are shared with TRBD1. The J segment lost 0 bases and the V segment lost 4 bases, leaving 8 bases of the junction unmatched. CDR1 is SGHRS, CDR2 YFSETQ, per germline. This CDR3 is 16 amino acids long. CDR3 coding DNA: TGCGCCAGCAGCGCCGGACAGGCGGCTAGCACAGATACGCAGTATTTT. Protein: CASSAGQAASTDTQYF. The variable domain in full, with the rest retrieved from reference TRBV5-1 and TRBJ2-3, is KAGVTQTPRYLIKTRGQQVTLSCSPISGHRSVSWYQQTPGQGLQFLFEYFSETQRNKGNFPGRFSGRQFSNSRSEMNVSTLELGDSALYLCASSAGQAASTDTQYFGPGTRLTVL.

Ten or more counts support this clonotype. The rearrangement joins TRBV20-1 to TRBJ2-5; D perhaps matches TRBD2 (6 bases). Germline V gives CDR1 DFQATT, CDR2 SNEGSKA (reference sequence). The V and J ends lost 1 base and 2 bases respectively, with 20 bases between them. The CDR3 totals 17 residues. In nucleotides, the CDR3 is TGCAGTGCTAGAGCGTCAAAGTGGGGGACTCAACAAGAGACCCAGTACTTC. It is translated as CSARASKWGTQQETQYF.

This chain connects TRBV3-1 to TRBJ1-1; unclear D gene. The CDR3 length is 14 residues. The V end lost 3 bases, the J end lost 2 bases, and 10 bases lay between the germline ends. CDR1 and CDR2 from the germline V gene are LGHDT and YNNKEL (reference sequence). CDR3 bases: TGTGCCAGCAGCCACGCCGGAAGAAACACTGAAGCTTTCTTT. Protein product: CASSHAGRNTEAFF.

This clonotype appeared a few times. The chain has TRBV7-2 and TRBJ2-1; D might be TRBD1 or TRBD2, each matching 7 bases. This CDR3 spans 15 amino acids. The V gene's germline CDR1 is SGHTA and CDR2 FQGNSA. The V end was cut by 7 bases, the J end by 5 bases, with 18 bases between. The CDR3 spells CASTQGGTTHNEQFF. The CDR3 DNA is TGTGCCAGCACCCAGGGGGGGACTACTCACAATGAGCAGTTCTTC.

The chain is built from TRBV28 and TRBJ1-6; D might be TRBD1 (6 bases). Trimming removed 2 bases from V and 9 bases from J, with 17 bases in between. This CDR3 has 16 residues. Germline lookup yields CDR1 MDHEN and CDR2 SYDVKM. This CDR3 is CASSLATGTQGSPLHF. CDR3 nucleotides: TGTGCCAGCAGTTTAGCCACCGGGACACAGGGTTCACCCCTCCACTTT.

The genes are TRBV6-1 and TRBJ1-1; 9 bases line up with TRBD1. Germline V gene data show CDR1 as MNHNS and CDR2 as SASEGT. J lost 4 bases, V lost 6 bases, and 9 bases had no gene match. This CDR3 spans 15 amino acids. The CDR3 sequence: CASRPGQGGATEAFF. The CDR3 nucleotides are TGTGCCAGCAGGCCGGGACAGGGAGGGGCCACTGAAGCTTTCTTT.

In its sample, this clonotype was seen a few times. The gene calls are TRBV4-1 and TRBJ2-3; D gene unclear. The CDR3 runs 12 residues. V was clipped by 1 base and J by 5 bases, with 4 bases between them. Per the germline V gene, CDR1 is MGHRA and CDR2 is YSYEKL. The CDR3 reads CASSQVLDTQYF. In nucleotides, the CDR3 is TGCGCCAGCAGCCAAGTTTTAGATACGCAGTATTTT.

In its sample, this clonotype was seen a few times. The V and J genes are TRBV5-1 and TRBJ2-3; D unresolved. In germline, CDR1 is SGHRS, CDR2 YFSETQ. The CDR3 has 13 amino acids. V shed 3 bases and J shed 2 bases, with 7 bases lying between them. The CDR3 region is CASSSLITDTQYF. Here the CDR3 DNA reads TGCGCCAGCAGCTCTCTAATCACAGATACGCAGTATTTT.

There are a few counts of this clonotype. The rearrangement uses TRBV10-3 and TRBJ1-1; D call uncertain. Germline V gives CDR1 ENHRY, CDR2 SYGVKD. Between the trimmed V and J ends, which lost 2 bases and 4 bases, there was a span of 11 bases. The CDR3 is 14 residues long. CDR3 in DNA: TGTGCCATCAGTGAGAATGTGTTGGGCACTGAAGCTTTCTTT. Its protein product is CAISENVLGTEAFF.

This clonotype was seen more than once but under ten times. The V call is TRBV7-6, the J call TRBJ2-2, with TRBD2 matching over 11 bases. The CDR3 loop spans 18 amino acids. J gave up 1 base and V 5 bases, and 9 bases lay outside the gene matches. In germline, CDR1 is SGHVS, CDR2 FNYEAQ. The CDR3, as DNA: TGTGCCAGCAGCCGACGGGTAGCGGGGGGGATGAACACCGGGGAGCTGTTTTTT. This translates into CASSRRVAGGMNTGELFF.